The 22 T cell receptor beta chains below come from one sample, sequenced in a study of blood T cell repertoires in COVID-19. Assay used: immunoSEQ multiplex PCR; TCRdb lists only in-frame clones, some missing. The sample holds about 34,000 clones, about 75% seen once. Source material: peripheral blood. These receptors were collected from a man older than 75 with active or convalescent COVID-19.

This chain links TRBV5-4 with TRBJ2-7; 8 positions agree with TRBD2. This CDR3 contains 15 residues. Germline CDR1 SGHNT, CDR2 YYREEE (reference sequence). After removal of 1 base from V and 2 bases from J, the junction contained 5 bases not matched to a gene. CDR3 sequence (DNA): TGTGCCAGCAGCTTGAGTGGGACTAGTACCTACGAGCAGTACTTC. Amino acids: CASSLSGTSTYEQYF.

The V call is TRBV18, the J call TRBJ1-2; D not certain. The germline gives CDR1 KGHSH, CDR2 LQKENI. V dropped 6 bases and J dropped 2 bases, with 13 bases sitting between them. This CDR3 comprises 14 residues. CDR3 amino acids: CASSPRPENYGYTF. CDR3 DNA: TGTGCCAGCTCGCCGCGTCCGGAGAACTATGGCTACACCTTC.

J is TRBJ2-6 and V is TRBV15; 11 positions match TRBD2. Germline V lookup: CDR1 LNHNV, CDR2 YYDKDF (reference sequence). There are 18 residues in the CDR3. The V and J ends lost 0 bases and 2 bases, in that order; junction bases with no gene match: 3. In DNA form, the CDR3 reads TGTGCCACCAGCAGAGATCCGGGACTAGCGGCTGGGGCCAACGTCCTGACTTTC. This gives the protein CATSRDPGLAAGANVLTF. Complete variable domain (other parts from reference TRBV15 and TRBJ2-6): DAMVIQNPRYQVTQFGKPVTLSCSQTLNHNVMYWYQQKSSQAPKLLFHYYDKDFNNEADTPDNFQSRRPNTSFCFLDIRSPGLGDTAMYLCATSRDPGLAAGANVLTFGAGSRLTVL.

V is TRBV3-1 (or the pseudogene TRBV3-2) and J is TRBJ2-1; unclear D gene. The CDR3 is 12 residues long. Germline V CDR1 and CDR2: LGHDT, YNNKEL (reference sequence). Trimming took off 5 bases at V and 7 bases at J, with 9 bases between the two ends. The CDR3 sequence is CASSSTRNEQFF. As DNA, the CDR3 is TGTGCCAGCAGCTCCACTCGGAATGAGCAGTTCTTC.

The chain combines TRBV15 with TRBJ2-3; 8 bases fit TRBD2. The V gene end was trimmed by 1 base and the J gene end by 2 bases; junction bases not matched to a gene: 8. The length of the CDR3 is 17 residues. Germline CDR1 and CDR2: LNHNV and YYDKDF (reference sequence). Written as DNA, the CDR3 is TGTGCCACCAGCAGAGTTAGCGGGACACTCAACACAGATACGCAGTATTTT. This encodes CATSRVSGTLNTDTQYF.

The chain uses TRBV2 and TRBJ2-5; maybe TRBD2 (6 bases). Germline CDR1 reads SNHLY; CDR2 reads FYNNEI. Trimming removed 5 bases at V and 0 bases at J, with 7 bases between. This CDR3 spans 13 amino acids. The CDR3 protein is CASSWDYQETQYF. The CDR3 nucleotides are TGTGCCAGCAGTTGGGACTACCAAGAGACCCAGTACTTC.

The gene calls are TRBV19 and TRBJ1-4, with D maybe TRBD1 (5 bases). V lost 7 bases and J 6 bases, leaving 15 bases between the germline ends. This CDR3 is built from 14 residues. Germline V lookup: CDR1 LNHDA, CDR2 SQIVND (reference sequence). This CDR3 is CASTIAGLDEKLFF. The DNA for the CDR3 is TGTGCCAGTACGATCGCAGGGCTAGATGAAAAACTGTTTTTT.

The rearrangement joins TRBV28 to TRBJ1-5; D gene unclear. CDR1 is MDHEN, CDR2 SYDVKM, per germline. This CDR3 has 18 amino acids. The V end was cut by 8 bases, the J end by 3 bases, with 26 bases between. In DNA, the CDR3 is TGTGCCAGCGCGAAAAGAGATTGGCCTAGCCAGGACAATCAGCCCCAGCATTTT. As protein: CASAKRDWPSQDNQPQHF. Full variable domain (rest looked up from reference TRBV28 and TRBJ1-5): DVKVTQSSRYLVKRTGEKVFLECVQDMDHENMFWYRQDPGLGLRLIYFSYDVKMKEKGDIPEGYSVSREKKERFSLILESASTNQTSMYLCASAKRDWPSQDNQPQHFGDGTRLSIL.

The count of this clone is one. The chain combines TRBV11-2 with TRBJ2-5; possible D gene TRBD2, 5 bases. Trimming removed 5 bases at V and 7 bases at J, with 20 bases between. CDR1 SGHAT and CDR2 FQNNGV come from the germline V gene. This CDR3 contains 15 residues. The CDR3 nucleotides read TGTGCCAGCAGCCTGACCACTGATCTAGGAGGGACCCAGTACTTC. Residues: CASSLTTDLGGTQYF.

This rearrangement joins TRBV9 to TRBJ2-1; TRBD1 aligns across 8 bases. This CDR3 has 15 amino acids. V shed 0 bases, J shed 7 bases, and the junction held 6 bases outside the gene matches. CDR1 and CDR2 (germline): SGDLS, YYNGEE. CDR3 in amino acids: CASSVDTGGWNEQFF. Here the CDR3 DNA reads TGTGCCAGCAGCGTAGATACAGGGGGGTGGAATGAGCAGTTCTTC. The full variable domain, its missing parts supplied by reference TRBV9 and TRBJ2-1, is DSGVTQTPKHLITATGQRVTLRCSPRSGDLSVYWYQQSLDQGLQFLIQYYNGEERAKGNILERFSAQQFPDLHSELNLSSLELGDSALYFCASSVDTGGWNEQFFGPGTRLTVL.

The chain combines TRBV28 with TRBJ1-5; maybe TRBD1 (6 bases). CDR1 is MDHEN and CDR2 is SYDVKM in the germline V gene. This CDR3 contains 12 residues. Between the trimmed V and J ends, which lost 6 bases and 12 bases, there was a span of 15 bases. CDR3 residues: CASSSTRTVQHF. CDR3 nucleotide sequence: TGTGCCAGCAGCTCAACTCGGACAGTCCAGCATTTT.

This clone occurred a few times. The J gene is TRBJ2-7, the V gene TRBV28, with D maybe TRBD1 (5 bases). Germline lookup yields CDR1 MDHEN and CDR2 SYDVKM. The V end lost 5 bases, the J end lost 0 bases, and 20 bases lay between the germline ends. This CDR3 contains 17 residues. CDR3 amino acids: CASSPPGPFPHSYEQYF. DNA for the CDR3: TGTGCCAGCAGTCCGCCAGGGCCATTCCCCCACTCCTACGAGCAGTACTTC.

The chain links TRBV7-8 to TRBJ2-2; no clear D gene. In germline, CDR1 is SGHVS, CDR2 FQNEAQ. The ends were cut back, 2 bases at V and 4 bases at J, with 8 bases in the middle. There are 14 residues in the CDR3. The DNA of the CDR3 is TGTGCCAGCAGCTTACTGGGCCTCACCGGGGAGCTGTTTTTT. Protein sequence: CASSLLGLTGELFF.

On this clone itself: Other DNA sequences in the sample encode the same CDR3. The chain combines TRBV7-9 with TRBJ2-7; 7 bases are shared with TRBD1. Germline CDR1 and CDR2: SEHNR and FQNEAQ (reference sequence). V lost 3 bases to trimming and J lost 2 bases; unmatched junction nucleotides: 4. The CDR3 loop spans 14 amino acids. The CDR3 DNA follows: TGTGCCAGCAGCTTCAGGCAGGGGGCCTACGAGCAGTACTTC. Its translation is CASSFRQGAYEQYF.

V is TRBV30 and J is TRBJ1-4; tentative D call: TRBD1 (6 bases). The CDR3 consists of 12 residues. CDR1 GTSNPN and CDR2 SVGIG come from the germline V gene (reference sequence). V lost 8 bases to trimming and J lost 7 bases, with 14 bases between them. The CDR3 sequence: CATQGQGEKLFF. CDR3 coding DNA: TGTGCCACTCAGGGGCAGGGTGAAAAACTGTTTTTT. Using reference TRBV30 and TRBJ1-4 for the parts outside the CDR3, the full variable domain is SQTIHQWPATLVQPVGSPLSLECTVEGTSNPNLYWYRQAAGRGLQLLFYSVGIGQISSEVPQNLSASRPQDRQFILSSKKLLLSDSGFYLCATQGQGEKLFFGSGTQLSVL.

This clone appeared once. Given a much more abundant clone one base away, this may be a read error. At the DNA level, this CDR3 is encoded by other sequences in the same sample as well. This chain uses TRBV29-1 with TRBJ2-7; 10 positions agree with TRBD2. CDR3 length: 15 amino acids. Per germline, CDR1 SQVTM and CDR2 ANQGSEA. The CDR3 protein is CSVEGPSGSLYEQYF. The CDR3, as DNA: TGCAGCGTTGAAGGTCCTAGCGGGAGCTTATACGAGCAGTACTTT.

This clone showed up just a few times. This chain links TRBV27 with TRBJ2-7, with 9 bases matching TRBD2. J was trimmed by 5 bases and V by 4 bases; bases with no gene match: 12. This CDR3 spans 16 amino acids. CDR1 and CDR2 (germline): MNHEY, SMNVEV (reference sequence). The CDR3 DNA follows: TGTGCCAGCAGTTCGTCGACTAGCGGTTCTTTCCACGAGCAGTACTTC. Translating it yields CASSSSTSGSFHEQYF.

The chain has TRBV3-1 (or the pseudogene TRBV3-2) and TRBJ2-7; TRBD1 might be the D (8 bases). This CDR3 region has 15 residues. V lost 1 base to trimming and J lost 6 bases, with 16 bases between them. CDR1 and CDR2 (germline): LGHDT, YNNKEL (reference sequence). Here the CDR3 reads CASSQVATGGGEQYF. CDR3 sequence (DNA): TGTGCCAGCAGCCAAGTAGCTACAGGGGGGGGCGAGCAGTACTTC.

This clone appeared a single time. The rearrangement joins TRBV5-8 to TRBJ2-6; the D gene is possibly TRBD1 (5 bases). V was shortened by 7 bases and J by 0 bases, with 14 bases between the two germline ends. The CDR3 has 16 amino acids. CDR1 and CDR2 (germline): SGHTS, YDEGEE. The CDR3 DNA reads TGTGCCAGCCACCGACAGCTAGTCTCTGGGGCCAACGTCCTGACTTTC. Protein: CASHRQLVSGANVLTF.

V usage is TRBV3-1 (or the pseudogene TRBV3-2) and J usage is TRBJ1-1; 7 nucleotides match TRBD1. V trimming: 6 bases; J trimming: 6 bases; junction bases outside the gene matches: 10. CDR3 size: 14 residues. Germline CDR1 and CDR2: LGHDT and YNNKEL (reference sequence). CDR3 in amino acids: CASRSDREYSEAFF. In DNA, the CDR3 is TGTGCCAGCAGGAGCGACAGGGAGTATTCTGAAGCTTTCTTT.

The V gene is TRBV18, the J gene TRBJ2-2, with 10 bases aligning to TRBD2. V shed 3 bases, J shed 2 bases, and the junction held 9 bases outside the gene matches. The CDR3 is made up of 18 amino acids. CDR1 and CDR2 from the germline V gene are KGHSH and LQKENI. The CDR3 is CASSPMGLASFNTGELFF. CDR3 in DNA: TGTGCCAGCTCACCGATGGGACTAGCGTCATTCAACACCGGGGAGCTGTTTTTT.

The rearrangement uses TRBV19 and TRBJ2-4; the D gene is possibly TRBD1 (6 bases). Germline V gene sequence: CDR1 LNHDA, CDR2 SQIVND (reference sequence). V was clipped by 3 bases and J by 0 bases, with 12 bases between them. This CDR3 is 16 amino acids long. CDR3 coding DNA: TGTGCCAGTAGTATCCCCAGGGGTTTAGCCAAAAACATTCAGTACTTC. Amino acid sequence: CASSIPRGLAKNIQYF.